These 21 T cell receptor beta chains originate from one sample sequenced in a study of early T cells in non-severe SARS-CoV-2 infection. In TCRdb, the 5' RACE reads were re-called with MiXCR into one record per CDR3 protein. The table records about 39,000 distinct CDR3 sequences, roughly 6% of them present only once. The material sequenced was whole blood, taken at baseline. The receptors were gathered from an adult who was a healthcare worker with PCR-confirmed SARS-CoV-2 infection or an uninfected control (not recorded which).

This clonotype was seen only a few times. The gene calls are TRBV29-1 and TRBJ2-7, with D tentatively TRBD2 (7 bases). Deletions cut 4 bases from V and 5 bases from J, with 24 bases between. Germline CDR1 SQVTM, CDR2 ANQGSEA. This CDR3 has 16 residues. CDR3 coding DNA: TGCAGCGTTGCTTATATTGAGGGGGGGCGGTCCAACGAGCAGTACTTC. It codes for CSVAYIEGGRSNEQYF.

This clonotype was observed at least ten times. V gene TRBV6-4 combines with J gene TRBJ2-3; the D call may be TRBD1 or TRBD2 (6 bases each). Germline CDR1 MRHNA, CDR2 SNTAGT. Trimming took off 4 bases at V and 2 bases at J, with 7 bases between the two ends. CDR3 size: 13 residues. Here the CDR3 reads CASSGGATDTQYF. The CDR3 DNA is TGTGCCAGCAGTGGGGGGGCCACAGATACGCAGTATTTT.

At least ten counts were recorded for this clonotype. The chain uses TRBV5-1 and TRBJ2-2; D call uncertain. The V end lost 0 bases, the J end lost 0 bases, and 3 bases lay between the germline ends. The CDR3 is 14 amino acids. Germline V gene data show CDR1 as SGHRS and CDR2 as YFSETQ. The CDR3 loop is CASSLAPNTGELFF. The DNA for the CDR3 is TGCGCCAGCAGCTTGGCCCCGAACACCGGGGAGCTGTTTTTT.

The V call is TRBV20-1, the J call TRBJ2-1, with D unclear. Trimming cost V 6 bases and J 9 bases, with 15 bases left between them. Germline CDR1 is DFQATT and CDR2 is SNEGSKA (reference sequence). This CDR3 comprises 12 residues. The CDR3 here is CSALTTGVEQFF. In nucleotides, the CDR3 is TGCAGTGCCCTCACCACGGGCGTTGAGCAGTTCTTC.

This clonotype appeared a few times. The CDR3 sequence: CASIPGAGDAGELFF. CDR3 nucleotides: TGTGCCAGCATTCCGGGGGCAGGGGACGCCGGGGAGCTGTTTTTT. The chain recombines TRBV11-2 with TRBJ2-2, with D perhaps assigned TRBD1 or TRBD2 (6 bases each). Germline V CDR1 and CDR2: SGHAT, FQNNGV. This CDR3 is 15 amino acids long. V shed 7 bases and J shed 6 bases, with 18 bases lying between them.

In this sample, this clonotype turned up many times. This chain links TRBV5-1 with TRBJ1-6; D is unclear. The V gene's germline CDR1 is SGHRS and CDR2 YFSETQ. This CDR3 spans 13 amino acids. The V and J ends lost 6 bases and 7 bases respectively, with 11 bases between them. The CDR3 DNA reads TGCGCCAGCACTGGACCGTCGAATTCACCCCTCCACTTT. It specifies CASTGPSNSPLHF.

This clonotype was seen repeatedly, ten times or more. The chain has TRBV20-1 and TRBJ1-1; 8 bases line up with TRBD1. This CDR3 region has 14 residues. Germline V gene data show CDR1 as DFQATT and CDR2 as SNEGSKA (reference sequence). V trimming: 3 bases; J trimming: 2 bases; junction bases outside the gene matches: 5. The CDR3 sequence: CSARHRGVNTEAFF. CDR3 sequence (DNA): TGCAGTGCTAGGCACAGGGGGGTAAACACTGAAGCTTTCTTT.

This clonotype was found many times. The chain employs TRBV7-9 and TRBJ2-5; 12 positions match TRBD2. In germline, CDR1 is SEHNR, CDR2 FQNEAQ (reference sequence). The CDR3 runs 14 residues. V lost 5 bases, J lost 3 bases, and 1 base stayed unmatched. The CDR3 bases are TGTGCCAGCAGCCGGACTAGCGGGGAAGAGACCCAGTACTTC. Amino acids: CASSRTSGEETQYF.

This clonotype occurred many times. The chain combines TRBV7-2 with TRBJ1-4; no clear D. Trimming shortened V by 6 bases and J by 0 bases, and 11 bases separated the two germline ends. This CDR3 has 15 amino acids. Germline V lookup: CDR1 SGHTA, CDR2 FQGNSA. Here the CDR3 DNA reads TGTGCCAGCAGTCTTCAGGTTGCAACTAATGAAAAACTGTTTTTT. Its translation: CASSLQVATNEKLFF.

This clonotype was counted many times. The chain is built from TRBV7-9 and TRBJ1-2, with a tentative D call TRBD1 (5 bases). Trimming removed 5 bases from V and 6 bases from J, with 19 bases in between. Germline V gene sequence: CDR1 SEHNR, CDR2 FQNEAQ (reference sequence). CDR3 length: 15 residues. The CDR3 spells CASSPTGTGAHGYTF. Written as DNA, the CDR3 is TGTGCCAGCAGCCCGACTGGAACAGGAGCGCATGGCTACACCTTC.

V and J are TRBV4-1 and TRBJ1-5, with D possibly matching TRBD1 (5 bases). This CDR3 has 13 residues. The germline V and J ends were trimmed by 6 bases and 4 bases, with 10 bases remaining between them. Germline CDR1 and CDR2: MGHRA and YSYEKL. The CDR3: CASSAQENQPQHF. As DNA, the CDR3 is TGCGCCAGCAGTGCACAGGAGAATCAGCCCCAGCATTTT.

This clonotype was counted many times. The V and J genes are TRBV9 and TRBJ1-6; D may be TRBD1 (5 bases). This CDR3 contains 14 residues. Germline CDR1 is SGDLS and CDR2 is YYNGEE. Trimming cost V 0 bases and J 8 bases, with 9 bases left between them. The CDR3 sequence: CASSVGGFDSPLHF. DNA of the CDR3: TGTGCCAGCAGCGTAGGGGGCTTTGATTCACCCCTCCACTTT.

This clonotype came up many times. The rearrangement joins TRBV16 to TRBJ1-5; D unresolved. Trimming took off 0 bases at V and 2 bases at J, with 8 bases between the two ends. From germline, CDR1 is KGHSY and CDR2 FQNENV. The CDR3 loop spans 15 amino acids. CDR3 nucleotide sequence: TGTGCCAGCAGCCAATCGATATTGGGCAATCAGCCCCAGCATTTT. The encoded protein is CASSQSILGNQPQHF. The variable domain in full, completed from reference TRBV16 and TRBJ1-5, reads GEEVAQTPKHLVRGEGQKAKLYCAPIKGHSYVFWYQQVLKNEFKFLISFQNENVFDETGMPKERFSAKCLPNSPCSLEIQATKLEDSAVYFCASSQSILGNQPQHFGDGTRLSIL.

This clonotype was observed many times. The gene calls are TRBV18 and TRBJ1-6; D gene unclear. Germline CDR1 and CDR2: KGHSH and LQKENI. Trimming left V 2 bases short and J 9 bases short, with 11 bases between. This CDR3 has 14 residues. CDR3 protein: CASSPDIVGSPLHF. CDR3 sequence (DNA): TGTGCCAGCTCACCAGACATTGTCGGTTCACCCCTCCACTTT. Combining the CDR3 with reference TRBV18 and TRBJ1-6 gives the whole variable domain NAGVMQNPRHLVRRRGQEARLRCSPMKGHSHVYWYRQLPEEGLKFMVYLQKENIIDESGMPKERFSAEFPKEGPSILRIQQVVRGDSAAYFCASSPDIVGSPLHFGNGTRLTVT.

This clonotype was seen ten or more times. J is TRBJ2-1 and V is TRBV2; no clear D. Trimming took off 5 bases at V and 5 bases at J, with 7 bases between the two ends. CDR3 length equals 12 residues. CDR1 and CDR2 (germline): SNHLY, FYNNEI. CDR3 sequence (DNA): TGTGCCAGCAGTAACGGGCACAATGAGCAGTTCTTC. It translates to CASSNGHNEQFF.

The table lists this clonotype with many counts. V gene TRBV12-3 or TRBV12-4 combines with J gene TRBJ2-7, with D possibly called TRBD1 or TRBD2 (6 bases each). The CDR3 extends over 12 amino acids. The ends were cut back, 8 bases at V and 3 bases at J, with 11 bases in the middle. CDR3 sequence reads: CASAEGGYEQYF. CDR3 sequence (DNA): TGTGCCAGCGCCGAGGGGGGCTACGAGCAGTACTTC.

This clonotype was seen at least ten times. The V gene is TRBV10-1, the J gene TRBJ2-7; possible D gene TRBD2, 5 bases. The CDR3 length is 16 residues. CDR1 is WNHNN and CDR2 is SYGVQD in the germline V gene (reference sequence). Trimming took 2 bases from V and 2 from J, leaving 16 bases between them. CDR3 in amino acids: CASSEPQRIFAYEQYF. CDR3 nucleotides: TGCGCCAGCAGTGAGCCCCAGCGGATTTTTGCCTACGAGCAGTACTTC.

This clonotype was seen ten or more times. The V and J genes are TRBV12-3 or TRBV12-4 and TRBJ1-1; no firm D call. Trimming took off 1 base at V and 10 bases at J, with 7 bases between the two ends. The CDR3 contains 11 residues. The DNA of the CDR3 is TGTGCCAGCAGTTTAGGGCAGGTAGCTTTCTTT. As protein: CASSLGQVAFF.

This clonotype occurred many times. The chain links TRBV7-2 to TRBJ2-5; D gene uncertain. The CDR3 is 12 amino acids. V lost 2 bases and J 4 bases, leaving 5 bases between the germline ends. Germline assignment: CDR1 SGHTA and CDR2 FQGNSA. The CDR3 protein is CASSLNGETQYF. The CDR3 region has the DNA TGTGCCAGCAGCTTAAACGGAGAGACCCAGTACTTC.

This clonotype has a handful of counts. The chain joins TRBV5-5 to TRBJ2-7; the match to TRBD1 covers 7 bases. The junction had 5 bases not matched to a gene; V was cut back by 2 bases and J by 0 bases. Per the germline V gene, CDR1 is SGHKS and CDR2 is YYEKEE (reference sequence). This CDR3 comprises 15 residues. CDR3 sequence (DNA): TGTGCCAGCAGCTTCCGACAGGGCCCCTCCTACGAGCAGTACTTC. Amino acid sequence: CASSFRQGPSYEQYF. The variable domain in full, with the rest retrieved from reference TRBV5-5 and TRBJ2-7, is DAGVTQSPTHLIKTRGQQVTLRCSPISGHKSVSWYQQVLGQGPQFIFQYYEKEERGRGNFPDRFSARQFPNYSSELNVNALLLGDSALYLCASSFRQGPSYEQYFGPGTRLTVT.

The V gene is TRBV20-1, the J gene TRBJ1-2; D is uncertain. This CDR3 has 14 residues. V was shortened by 0 bases and J by 5 bases, with 13 bases between the two germline ends. The germline V gene has CDR1 DFQATT and CDR2 SNEGSKA (reference sequence). The chain's CDR3 is CSARDIRSVYGYTF. The CDR3 DNA is TGCAGTGCTAGAGATATCCGCTCTGTATATGGCTACACCTTC.